Included here is one T cell receptor (beta chain) sequence, with context. Its antigen is unidentified. A single record per CDR3 protein comes from TCRdb applying MiXCR to the reads. Here the sample spans about 250,000 distinct CDR3 sequences, 6.5% being singletons. These data belong to a study of T cell repertoires in cytomegalovirus infection. About the study: Public TCR beta signatures indicated both CMV infection and matching HLA type.

V was shortened by 6 bases and J by 0 bases, with 7 bases between the two germline ends. In germline, CDR1 is SNHLY, CDR2 FYNNEI. This CDR3 spans 13 amino acids. General observations from the study: In two of eight donors, the top clonotype was HLA-C-restricted CMV-specific. Cumulative frequency of public TCR beta families picked out carriers of CMV plus the relevant HLA.

The sequenced sample consisted of PBMCs. This clonotype originated in a human donor in good health (CMV status not recorded). Some clones in this sample may be carry-over from other donors' samples. The chain links TRBV2 to TRBJ2-3, with D possibly matching TRBD2 (6 bases). CDR3 residues: CASRGLSTDTQYF. The DNA for the CDR3 is TGTGCCAGCAGGGGACTGAGCACAGATACGCAGTATTTT.